The subject of this entry is one T cell receptor beta chain. Its antigen is not identified. This specimen belongs to a study of T cell responses to AZD1222 COVID-19 vaccine. V gave up 0 bases and J gave up 8 bases, with 10 bases separating them. Looked up from germline, CDR1 is MNHEY and CDR2 is SMNVEV (reference sequence). The CDR3 covers 13 residues. Study-level results: CD4 TCRs covered the whole spike, strongest at regions 160-218 and 743-854. White British people made up most donors, females outnumbered males, and clonal diversity was possibly underestimated.

Repertoires were generated with immunoSEQ multiplex PCR, while TCRdb's copy carries only in-frame clones and drops some. The repertoire holds approximately 180,000 clones, with approximately 90% as singletons. The TCR comes from an adult in good health. The chain recombines TRBV27 with TRBJ1-2, with D possibly TRBD1 on 5 matching bases. The material sequenced was peripheral blood, taken on day 0 of AZD1222 vaccination. The CDR3 DNA reads TGTGCCAGCAGTTTATCCAGAGGGGTCGGCTACACCTTC. As protein: CASSLSRGVGYTF.